This TCR beta chain came from a study of type 1 and type 2 diabetes patients. Germline V lookup: CDR1 SQVTM, CDR2 ANQGSEA. V gave up 4 bases and J gave up 0 bases, with 7 bases separating them. The CDR3 spans 13 residues. Amplification started from genomic DNA. Amplification of the beta chain CDR3 used 30 forward and 13 reverse multiplex primers. TCRdb independently ran MiXCR on the multiplex PCR reads; one entry per CDR3 protein. The sample records approximately 260,000 distinct CDR3 sequences, more than 45% being singletons. The V gene is TRBV29-1, the J gene TRBJ1-5, with D perhaps TRBD1 (6 bases). This clonotype originated in a young man with type 2 diabetes. Sequences were obtained from peripheral blood mononuclear cells (PBMCs). The CDR3, as DNA: TGCAGCGTTGCCAGGGGTAGCAATCAGCCCCAGCATTTT. It specifies CSVARGSNQPQHF.